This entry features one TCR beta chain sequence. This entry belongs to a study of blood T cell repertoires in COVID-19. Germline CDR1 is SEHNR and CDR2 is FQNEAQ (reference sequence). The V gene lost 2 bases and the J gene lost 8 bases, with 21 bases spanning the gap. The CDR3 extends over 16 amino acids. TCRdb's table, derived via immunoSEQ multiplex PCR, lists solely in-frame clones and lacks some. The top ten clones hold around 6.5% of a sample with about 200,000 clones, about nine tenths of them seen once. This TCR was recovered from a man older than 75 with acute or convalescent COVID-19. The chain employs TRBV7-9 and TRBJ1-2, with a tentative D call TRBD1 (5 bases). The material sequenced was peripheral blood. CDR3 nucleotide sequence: TGTGCCAGCAGCTTACTTGGGGCGGTCTCCACGGAGGGCTACACCTTC. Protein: CASSLLGAVSTEGYTF.